The 8 T cell receptor beta chains given below trace back to one sample, sequenced in a study of T cell responses to AZD1222 COVID-19 vaccine. Profiling relied on immunoSEQ multiplex PCR, and the TCRdb table lists in-frame clones only, not all of them. The profile shows 150,000 or so clones, 85% to 95% of them singletons. This sample comprised peripheral blood, obtained on day 0 of AZD1222 vaccination. These receptor sequences come from an adult in good health.

The genes are TRBV5-6 and TRBJ2-3; D remains unclear. Between the trimmed V and J ends, which lost 1 base and 5 bases, there was a span of 8 bases. Per the germline V gene, CDR1 is SGHDT and CDR2 is YYEEEE. The CDR3 is 13 residues long. CDR3 in DNA: TGTGCCAGCAGCTTGAAGGAAAGAGATACGCAGTATTTT. Translated, it gives CASSLKERDTQYF.

This chain uses TRBV7-2 with TRBJ1-6, with unresolved D. Trimming took off 1 base at V and 10 bases at J, with 5 bases between the two ends. The CDR3 is made up of 12 amino acids. Germline V gene lookup returns CDR1 SGHTA and CDR2 FQGNSA. The DNA for the CDR3 is TGTGCCAGCAGCTTAGTTAACTCACCCCTCCACTTT. Translating it yields CASSLVNSPLHF. Complete variable domain (other parts from reference TRBV7-2 and TRBJ1-6): GAGVSQSPSNKVTEKGKDVELRCDPISGHTALYWYRQSLGQGLEFLIYFQGNSAPDKSGLPSDRFSAERTGGSVSTLTIQRTQQEDSAVYLCASSLVNSPLHFGNGTRLTVT.

This chain links TRBV6-1 with TRBJ1-1; no firm D call. Between the trimmed V and J ends, which lost 2 bases and 0 bases, there was a span of 4 bases. The CDR3 length is 13 residues. The germline gives CDR1 MNHNS, CDR2 SASEGT. This CDR3 reads CASSEKVNTEAFF. CDR3 sequence (DNA): TGTGCCAGCAGTGAAAAGGTGAACACTGAAGCTTTCTTT.

This chain uses TRBV11-2 with TRBJ2-2; D could derive from TRBD1 or TRBD2 (6 bases each). V shed 0 bases and J shed 0 bases, with 11 bases lying between them. Germline loops: CDR1 SGHAT, CDR2 FQNNGV. CDR3 length: 17 residues. DNA for the CDR3: TGTGCCAGCAGCTTAGATTCCGGGGGCGCGAACACCGGGGAGCTGTTTTTT. As protein: CASSLDSGGANTGELFF. Drawing the rest from reference TRBV11-2 and TRBJ2-2, the complete variable domain is EAGVAQSPRYKIIEKRQSVAFWCNPISGHATLYWYQQILGQGPKLLIQFQNNGVVDDSQLPKDRFSAERLKGVDSTLKIQPAKLEDSAVYLCASSLDSGGANTGELFFGEGSRLTVL.

This chain uses TRBV7-8 with TRBJ1-1; no clear D gene. The V gene lost 3 bases and the J gene lost 6 bases, with 20 bases spanning the gap. This CDR3 has 16 residues. Germline loops: CDR1 SGHVS, CDR2 FQNEAQ. The CDR3 reads CASSFYLGSGSSEAFF. The CDR3 DNA reads TGTGCCAGCAGCTTTTATCTGGGGTCCGGGAGCTCTGAAGCTTTCTTT.

A note on this clone: Other DNA sequences in this specimen translate into the identical CDR3. The V and J genes are TRBV7-2 and TRBJ2-5; no clear D gene. CDR1 is SGHTA and CDR2 is FQGNSA in the germline V gene. CDR3 length equals 13 residues. Trimming cost V 1 base and J 3 bases, with 6 bases left between them. CDR3: CASSLGQKETQYF. The CDR3 DNA reads as TGTGCCAGCAGCTTAGGGCAGAAAGAGACCCAGTACTTC.

The chain carries TRBV7-9 and TRBJ2-2; 9 bases map to TRBD2. The germline V gene has CDR1 SEHNR and CDR2 FQNEAQ (reference sequence). With V trimmed by 1 base and J by 3 bases, 9 bases remained unmatched. CDR3 size: 18 residues. This CDR3 is CASSLVGGTSSYTGELFF. The CDR3 DNA follows: TGTGCCAGCAGCTTAGTTGGCGGGACTAGCAGCTACACCGGGGAGCTGTTTTTT. Full variable domain (outside the CDR3, taken from reference TRBV7-9 and TRBJ2-2): DTGVSQNPRHKITKRGQNVTFRCDPISEHNRLYWYRQTLGQGPEFLTYFQNEAQLEKSRLLSDRFSAERPKGSFSTLEIQRTEQGDSAMYLCASSLVGGTSSYTGELFFGEGSRLTVL.

The chain joins TRBV6-1 to TRBJ2-6; 8 bases are shared with TRBD1. This CDR3 spans 18 amino acids. Germline CDR1 is MNHNS and CDR2 is SASEGT. V lost 2 bases, J lost 0 bases, and 6 bases stayed unmatched. The CDR3 bases are TGTGCCAGCAGTGAATGGGGGACAGGAGTCTCTGGGGCCAACGTCCTGACTTTC. It translates to CASSEWGTGVSGANVLTF.